Below are 30 T cell receptor beta chains sequenced from a single sample in a study of CD8+ T cells in alopecia areata. cDNA reverse transcribed from extracted RNA served as the sequencing template. Profiling relied on immunoSEQ multiplex PCR, and the TCRdb table lists in-frame clones only, not all of them. The sample lists some 180,000 clones; 45% to 70% were seen once. What was sequenced was CD8+ T cells sorted from blood. These receptors were obtained from a human donor in good health.

The chain employs TRBV29-1 and TRBJ1-2, with 9 bases aligning to TRBD1. The J segment lost 8 bases and the V segment lost 5 bases, leaving 12 bases of the junction unmatched. Germline assignment: CDR1 SQVTM and CDR2 ANQGSEA. The CDR3 is 14 residues long. Here the CDR3 DNA reads TGCAGCGTTACCGGGACAGGGAAGAAGGAAGGCTACACCTTC. Translated: CSVTGTGKKEGYTF.

The rearrangement joins TRBV6-5 to TRBJ2-5; D remains unclear. V dropped 0 bases and J dropped 4 bases, with 0 bases sitting between them. This CDR3 region has 11 residues. Per the germline V gene, CDR1 is MNHEY and CDR2 is SVGAGI. Written as DNA, the CDR3 is TGTGCCAGCAGTTACTCAGAGACCCAGTACTTC. Translated, it gives CASSYSETQYF.

The sample holds a few counts of this clone. The chain recombines TRBV7-8 with TRBJ2-3, with 7 positions matching TRBD1. With V trimmed by 3 bases and J by 0 bases, 3 bases remained unmatched. This CDR3 has 15 amino acids. In germline, CDR1 is SGHVS, CDR2 FQNEAQ. The CDR3 loop reads CASSLMTGSTDTQYF. The CDR3 nucleotides are TGTGCCAGCAGCTTGATGACAGGGAGCACAGATACGCAGTATTTT.

This clone was seen only a few times. The genes are TRBV12-5 and TRBJ2-1; unclear D gene. The CDR3 runs to 16 residues. The germline V gene encodes CDR1 LGHNT and CDR2 FRNRAP. V shed 0 bases and J shed 2 bases, with 11 bases lying between them. The CDR3 protein is CASGLVLSRTYNEQFF. As DNA, the CDR3 is TGTGCTAGTGGTTTGGTACTTAGTCGAACCTACAATGAGCAGTTCTTC. Full variable domain (remainder filled in from reference TRBV12-5 and TRBJ2-1): DARVTQTPRHKVTEMGQEVTMRCQPILGHNTVFWYRQTMMQGLELLAYFRNRAPLDDSGMPKDRFSAEMPDATLATLKIQPSEPRDSAVYFCASGLVLSRTYNEQFFGPGTRLTVL.

V gene TRBV5-6 combines with J gene TRBJ2-1; 9 nucleotides line up with TRBD1. This CDR3 is built from 15 residues. J gave up 8 bases and V 5 bases, and 11 bases lay outside the gene matches. CDR1 and CDR2 (germline): SGHDT, YYEEEE. The CDR3, as DNA: TGTGCCAGCAGGCTACAGGGGGCCCTGGCCGATGAGCAGTTCTTC. It yields the protein CASRLQGALADEQFF.

The chain carries TRBV23-1 and TRBJ1-6; D remains unclear. TRBV23-1 is known as an ORF, though its function is uncertain. This CDR3 spans 14 amino acids. Trimming shortened V by 6 bases and J by 7 bases, and 13 bases separated the two germline ends. The chain's CDR3 is CASRPRVPNSPLHF. CDR3 sequence (DNA): TGCGCCAGCAGGCCAAGGGTACCGAATTCACCCCTCCACTTT.

The chain has TRBV30 and TRBJ2-6, with 8 nucleotides matching TRBD2. Germline CDR1 and CDR2: GTSNPN and SVGIG (reference sequence). J lost 2 bases, V lost 8 bases, and 8 bases had no gene match. The length of the CDR3 is 15 residues. As DNA, the CDR3 is TGTGCCCAAAGCGGGGGCCCCCCTGGGGCCAACGTCCTGACTTTC. Its translation is CAQSGGPPGANVLTF.

The chain combines TRBV2 with TRBJ2-6, with TRBD2 matching 9 bases. The CDR3 runs to 16 residues. Germline V gene data show CDR1 as SNHLY and CDR2 as FYNNEI. The V segment lost 3 bases and the J segment 1 base; nucleotides outside the gene matches: 1. This chain's CDR3 is CASSDLAGSGANVLTF. In nucleotides, the CDR3 is TGTGCCAGCAGTGACCTAGCGGGGTCTGGGGCCAACGTCCTGACTTTC. The full variable domain, rest sourced from reference TRBV2 and TRBJ2-6, is EPEVTQTPSHQVTQMGQEVILRCVPISNHLYFYWYRQILGQKVEFLVSFYNNEISEKSEIFDDQFSVERPDGSNFTLKIRSTKLEDSAMYFCASSDLAGSGANVLTFGAGSRLTVL.

The chain carries TRBV15 and TRBJ1-3; no firm D call. Per the germline V gene, CDR1 is LNHNV and CDR2 is YYDKDF (reference sequence). This CDR3 is 15 amino acids long. Trimming cost V 3 bases and J 0 bases, with 9 bases left between them. Here the CDR3 reads CATSRDGASGNTIYF. As DNA, the CDR3 is TGTGCCACCAGCAGGGACGGAGCCTCTGGAAACACCATATATTTT.

This chain connects TRBV4-1 to TRBJ1-5, with D perhaps matching TRBD1 (5 bases). Germline V gene sequence: CDR1 MGHRA, CDR2 YSYEKL. V lost 0 bases and J 7 bases, leaving 10 bases between the germline ends. The length of the CDR3 is 14 residues. The CDR3 reads CASSQDPGEQPQHF. The CDR3, as DNA: TGCGCCAGCAGCCAAGACCCGGGGGAACAGCCCCAGCATTTT.

The chain recombines TRBV13 with TRBJ2-7; D unclear. The V gene's germline CDR1 is PRHDT and CDR2 FYEKMQ (reference sequence). V lost 1 base to trimming and J lost 5 bases, with 6 bases between them. The CDR3 is made up of 12 amino acids. CDR3 nucleotides: TGTGCCAGCAGCTTAGATCAGAACGAGCAGTACTTC. Encoded protein: CASSLDQNEQYF.

The rearrangement joins TRBV5-6 to TRBJ2-4, with 7 bases lining up with TRBD2. Germline CDR1 is SGHDT and CDR2 is YYEEEE. This CDR3 has 15 residues. The J segment lost 6 bases and the V segment lost 0 bases, leaving 6 bases of the junction unmatched. The CDR3, as DNA: TGTGCCAGCAGCTTGGCCGGCGGGGAGGGAAACATTCAGTACTTC. Amino acids: CASSLAGGEGNIQYF.

The rearrangement joins TRBV6-4 to TRBJ1-6, with 8 nucleotides matching TRBD1. CDR1 MRHNA and CDR2 SNTAGT come from the germline V gene. V lost 4 bases and J lost 8; bases outside the gene matches: 10. The CDR3 runs to 16 residues. The CDR3 DNA is TGTGCCAGCAGTGCCAGGGGGCCCGATCCGTATTCACCCCTCCACTTT. It yields the protein CASSARGPDPYSPLHF.

This clone showed up just a few times. This rearrangement joins TRBV13 to TRBJ2-5; the match to TRBD2 covers 7 bases. CDR3 length: 18 amino acids. Germline values: CDR1 PRHDT, CDR2 FYEKMQ (reference sequence). Trimming at V came to 9 bases and at J to 2 bases, leaving 21 bases not matched to a gene. CDR3 loop: CARRSNRRAGVLQETQYF. The DNA for the CDR3 is TGTGCCAGAAGGTCGAACCGTCGGGCGGGGGTGCTTCAAGAGACCCAGTACTTC.

This clone was seen only a few times. The V call is TRBV29-1, the J call TRBJ2-1; D gene ambiguous. Germline CDR1 and CDR2: SQVTM and ANQGSEA. The CDR3 is 11 residues long. The V gene lost 3 bases and the J gene lost 12 bases, with 12 bases spanning the gap. The CDR3 protein is CSVDVPFGQFF. DNA of the CDR3: TGCAGCGTTGATGTCCCCTTCGGGCAGTTCTTC.

The genes are TRBV29-1 and TRBJ2-3; D perhaps matches TRBD1 (6 bases). The germline V gene encodes CDR1 SQVTM and CDR2 ANQGSEA. The CDR3 contains 15 residues. V was trimmed by 0 bases and J by 1 base, leaving 11 bases between them. The CDR3 protein is CSVEDGRGGTDTQYF. CDR3 in DNA: TGCAGCGTTGAAGATGGCAGGGGCGGCACAGATACGCAGTATTTT.

This clone showed up just once. The chain carries TRBV5-6 and TRBJ2-5, with 13 bases lining up with TRBD2. Per the germline V gene, CDR1 is SGHDT and CDR2 is YYEEEE. With V trimmed by 0 bases and J by 6 bases, 5 bases remained unmatched. This CDR3 has 16 amino acids. CDR3 protein: CASSLGGLAGSKTQYF. The CDR3 nucleotides read TGTGCCAGCAGCTTGGGGGGACTAGCGGGGTCAAAGACCCAGTACTTC. Together with reference TRBV5-6 and TRBJ2-5, the CDR3 gives the full variable domain: DAGVTQSPTHLIKTRGQQVTLRCSPKSGHDTVSWYQQALGQGPQFIFQYYEEEERQRGNFPDRFSGHQFPNYSSELNVNALLLGDSALYLCASSLGGLAGSKTQYFGPGTRLLVL.

The chain recombines TRBV5-1 with TRBJ2-2; 8 bases agree with TRBD1. V shed 8 bases and J 3 bases; nucleotides not matched to a gene: 3. This CDR3 has 13 residues. Germline V gene sequence: CDR1 SGHRS, CDR2 YFSETQ. CDR3 in amino acids: CARGQGYTGELFF. The CDR3 region has the DNA TGCGCCAGAGGACAGGGTTACACCGGGGAGCTGTTTTTT.

The chain joins TRBV5-1 to TRBJ2-2, with a tentative D call TRBD1 (6 bases). From germline, CDR1 is SGHRS and CDR2 YFSETQ. The CDR3 consists of 15 residues. The V end was cut by 3 bases, the J end by 1 base, with 10 bases between. The CDR3 sequence is CASSYGTLNTGELFF. The CDR3, as DNA: TGCGCCAGCAGCTACGGGACACTGAACACCGGGGAGCTGTTTTTT.

The V call is TRBV28, the J call TRBJ2-7, with TRBD1 matching 7 bases. CDR3 length equals 11 residues. CDR1 and CDR2 from the germline V gene are MDHEN and SYDVKM. Losses at the gene ends were 10 bases for V and 3 bases for J; bases not matched to a gene: 3. In DNA, the CDR3 is TGTGCCATAAACAGGGGCTACGAGCAGTACTTC. It encodes CAINRGYEQYF.

The chain links TRBV10-2 to TRBJ1-2; the D is unclear. The CDR3 is 14 amino acids. With 0 bases removed from V and 3 bases from J, the gap between germline ends came to 8 bases. Germline values: CDR1 WSHSY, CDR2 SAAADI. CDR3 sequence reads: CASSESRGYYGYTF. CDR3 in DNA: TGCGCCAGCAGTGAGTCAAGAGGTTACTATGGCTACACCTTC.

CDR3 DNA: TGCGCCAGCAGCCCTCCAGGGGAGACCCAGTACTTC. It encodes CASSPPGETQYF. The genes are TRBV23-1 and TRBJ2-5; possible D gene TRBD1, 5 bases. TRBV23-1 is designated an ORF whose function remains uncertain. The CDR3 is made up of 12 amino acids. With 6 bases removed from V and 5 bases from J, the gap between germline ends came to 10 bases.

The chain couples TRBV9 to TRBJ2-7; D gene unclear. Germline values: CDR1 SGDLS, CDR2 YYNGEE. This CDR3 comprises 13 residues. V was cut by 0 bases and J by 1 base, with 5 bases left in between. The DNA for the CDR3 is TGTGCCAGCAGCGTAGGACTTTCCTACGAGCAGTACTTC. This translates into CASSVGLSYEQYF.

As regards this clone: A far larger clone is off by one base, so a read error is likely. V and J are TRBV6-1 and TRBJ1-5; D possibly corresponds to TRBD1 (5 bases). The ends were cut back, 6 bases at V and 6 bases at J, with 6 bases in the middle. The germline CDR1 and CDR2 sequences are MNHNS and SASEGT. This CDR3 has 11 amino acids. The CDR3 nucleotides read TGTGCCAGCAGAGACAGTCAGCCCCAGCATTTT. This codes for CASRDSQPQHF.

This chain uses TRBV25-1 with TRBJ2-2; 7 bases line up with TRBD1. Trimming cost V 8 bases and J 9 bases; bases outside gene matches: 3. Germline V CDR1 and CDR2: MGHDK, SYGVNS. The CDR3 contains 11 residues. CDR3: CASWDSRELFF. Written as DNA, the CDR3 is TGTGCCAGCTGGGACAGTAGGGAGCTGTTTTTT.

V gene TRBV15 combines with J gene TRBJ1-1; D possibly corresponds to TRBD1 (6 bases). The V end lost 3 bases, the J end lost 6 bases, and 20 bases lay between the germline ends. CDR3 length: 16 amino acids. Germline V lookup: CDR1 LNHNV, CDR2 YYDKDF (reference sequence). The CDR3 region has the DNA TGTGCCACCAGCAGGGACCGGGACACCCTCTCTTCTGAAGCTTTCTTT. Protein product: CATSRDRDTLSSEAFF.

This clone was observed a handful of times. Within the sample, other DNA sequences also encode this same CDR3. This sequence joins TRBV27 and TRBJ1-1, with D possibly TRBD1 on 5 matching bases. The length of the CDR3 is 13 residues. Germline CDR1 reads MNHEY; CDR2 reads SMNVEV (reference sequence). Trimming took 3 bases from V and 2 from J, leaving 7 bases between them. This chain's CDR3 is CASSFGGNTEAFF. The DNA of the CDR3 is TGTGCCAGCAGTTTCGGGGGAAACACTGAAGCTTTCTTT.

The V call is TRBV18, the J call TRBJ2-2, with D perhaps TRBD1 (6 bases). V dropped 3 bases and J dropped 5 bases, with 13 bases sitting between them. This CDR3 is 15 amino acids long. Germline CDR1 reads KGHSH; CDR2 reads LQKENI. CDR3 sequence: CASSPPDSLTGELFF. Here the CDR3 DNA reads TGTGCCAGCTCACCTCCGGACAGTCTGACCGGGGAGCTGTTTTTT.

In this sample, this clone turned up a few times. This sequence joins TRBV6-1 and TRBJ1-2, with 10 nucleotides matching TRBD1. Looked up from germline, CDR1 is MNHNS and CDR2 is SASEGT. The CDR3 is 13 residues long. J gave up 8 bases and V 6 bases, and 6 bases lay outside the gene matches. CDR3 sequence reads: CASSRTGGSGYTF. The CDR3 bases are TGTGCCAGCAGCCGGACAGGGGGTAGCGGCTACACCTTC.

V usage is TRBV30 and J usage is TRBJ2-1; TRBD1 matches at 7 bases. CDR1 and CDR2 from the germline V gene are GTSNPN and SVGIG (reference sequence). This CDR3 contains 14 residues. The CDR3 is CALQGVPSYNEQFF. The CDR3 DNA is TGTGCGTTGCAGGGGGTCCCCTCCTACAATGAGCAGTTCTTC.